Below are 30 T cell receptor beta chains sequenced from a single sample in a study of blood T cells in healthy people across ages. It was with a sample-barcoded 5' primer and a J-beta primer mix that a second PCR of roughly 7 to 12 cycles was run. TCRdb re-derived calls from the 5' RACE reads in MiXCR, one entry per CDR3 protein. This sample has around 620,000 distinct CDR3 sequences, with 25% to 30% found just once. Sequencing was performed on blood. These receptors were collected from an older woman in good health.

The V gene is TRBV7-2, the J gene TRBJ2-3, with 11 bases that match TRBD2. This CDR3 comprises 15 residues. J was trimmed by 2 bases and V by 5 bases; bases with no gene match: 3. Per the germline V gene, CDR1 is SGHTA and CDR2 is FQGNSA. The CDR3 sequence: CASSILAGVTDTQYF. The CDR3 bases are TGTGCCAGCAGCATACTAGCGGGGGTCACAGATACGCAGTATTTT. Full variable domain (remainder filled in from reference TRBV7-2 and TRBJ2-3): GAGVSQSPSNKVTEKGKDVELRCDPISGHTALYWYRQSLGQGLEFLIYFQGNSAPDKSGLPSDRFSAERTGGSVSTLTIQRTQQEDSAVYLCASSILAGVTDTQYFGPGTRLTVL.

This chain joins TRBV7-2 and TRBJ1-2; D may be TRBD1 (6 bases). Germline CDR1 is SGHTA and CDR2 is FQGNSA. The CDR3 has 13 residues. V was clipped by 1 base and J by 13 bases, with 16 bases between them. CDR3 in DNA: TGTGCCAGCAGCTTAGACAGGGAAGGTCGACCCACCTTC. Amino acid sequence: CASSLDREGRPTF.

This chain connects TRBV7-3 to TRBJ2-2; D is perhaps TRBD2 (7 bases). CDR1 is SGHTA and CDR2 is FQGTGA in the germline V gene. The CDR3 covers 15 residues. Trimming took off 1 base at V and 3 bases at J, with 9 bases between the two ends. In DNA form, the CDR3 reads TGTGCCAGCAGCTTAAGGCGGGGGCACACCGGGGAGCTGTTTTTT. Amino acid sequence: CASSLRRGHTGELFF.

This clonotype was observed a few times. CDR3 DNA sequence: TGTGCCAGCAGCCAAGTCGGGACAGAGGGGCAGTACTTC. Its translation is CASSQVGTEGQYF. This rearrangement joins TRBV14 to TRBJ2-7; TRBD1 aligns across 7 bases. CDR3 length: 13 residues. Germline V lookup: CDR1 SGHDN, CDR2 FVKESK. V was clipped by 1 base and J by 9 bases; unmatched bases: 6.

V usage is TRBV20-1 and J usage is TRBJ1-5; D remains ambiguous. Trimming took 5 bases from V and 5 from J, leaving 13 bases between them. CDR1 and CDR2 from the germline V gene are DFQATT and SNEGSKA (reference sequence). The CDR3 loop spans 13 amino acids. The CDR3 protein is CSAALARDQPQHF. The CDR3 nucleotides are TGCAGTGCTGCGTTGGCGAGGGATCAGCCCCAGCATTTT.

V is TRBV7-9 and J is TRBJ1-3, with a possible D match to TRBD1 (6 bases). V gave up 5 bases and J gave up 0 bases, with 20 bases separating them. Germline-derived CDR1 and CDR2 are SEHNR and FQNEAQ (reference sequence). This CDR3 spans 18 amino acids. The CDR3 sequence: CASSKGGGRTLSGNTIYF. CDR3 DNA sequence: TGTGCCAGCAGCAAGGGGGGGGGCCGAACCCTCTCTGGAAACACCATATATTTT.

With respect to this clonotype: One end of the junction varies from germline; a read error may be responsible. The V gene is TRBV3-1, the J gene TRBJ2-1, with 11 bases matching TRBD1. CDR3 size: 14 residues. Germline CDR1 is LGHDT and CDR2 is YNNKEL (reference sequence). CDR3: CASGQDWDRGSRFF. The CDR3 DNA sequence: TGTGCCAGCGGCCAAGATTGGGACAGGGGGAGCAGGTTCTTC.

This clonotype came up a few times. V usage is TRBV12-3 or TRBV12-4 and J usage is TRBJ1-4; D might be TRBD1 (6 bases). V lost 6 bases and J lost 3, with 14 bases in between. The CDR3 length is 15 residues. The CDR3 loop is CASSPGQWSNEKLFF. For the CDR3, the DNA is TGTGCCAGCAGCCCCGGACAGTGGTCTAATGAAAAACTGTTTTTT.

The CDR3 protein is CASSLEDREETQYF. CDR3 DNA: TGCGCCAGCAGCTTGGAGGACAGAGAAGAGACCCAGTACTTC. This sequence joins TRBV5-1 and TRBJ2-5; D is possibly TRBD1 (6 bases). Per germline, CDR1 SGHRS and CDR2 YFSETQ. Between the trimmed V and J ends, which lost 0 bases and 3 bases, there was a span of 9 bases. The CDR3 totals 14 residues.

The V call is TRBV5-5, the J call TRBJ1-4; unclear D gene. Trimming left V 3 bases short and J 11 bases short, with 17 bases between. The CDR3 runs 14 residues. In germline, CDR1 is SGHKS, CDR2 YYEKEE (reference sequence). The CDR3 DNA sequence: TGTGCCAGCAGCTCCTCGATGGGTAGTGAGAAACTGTTTTTT. This sequence encodes CASSSSMGSEKLFF.

Note on this clonotype: Sequence at one end of the junction differs from germline and may be a read error. The chain links TRBV11-2 to TRBJ2-5; D might be TRBD1 or TRBD2, each matching 5 bases. CDR1 is SGHAT and CDR2 is FQNNGV in the germline V gene. This CDR3 region has 16 residues. The CDR3 bases are TGCGCCAGCAGCCGTCTCGGGACCCAGTACCAAGAGACCCAGTACTTC. This sequence encodes CASSRLGTQYQETQYF.

The count of this clonotype is one. Its ends do not fully match the called genes, so a read error is possible. The chain recombines TRBV7-7 with TRBJ2-3; D unclear. CDR3 length: 13 amino acids. Germline lookup yields CDR1 SSHAT and CDR2 FNYEAQ (reference sequence). The CDR3 region is CASSLTPPDTQYF. CDR3 bases: TGTGCTAGCAGCTTAACCCCTCCCGATACGCAGTATTTT.

The chain combines TRBV7-9 with TRBJ1-1, with a weak D call TRBD1 (6 bases). Trimming took off 5 bases at V and 1 base at J, with 11 bases between the two ends. The CDR3 is made up of 14 amino acids. Germline CDR1 reads SEHNR; CDR2 reads FQNEAQ (reference sequence). CDR3 amino acids: CASSEQGANTEAFF. CDR3 DNA sequence: TGTGCCAGCAGCGAACAGGGTGCGAACACTGAAGCTTTCTTT.

Only a few counts were recorded for this clonotype. The chain couples TRBV7-2 to TRBJ1-1, with 10 bases fitting TRBD1. Germline values: CDR1 SGHTA, CDR2 FQGNSA. This CDR3 contains 15 residues. V shed 3 bases and J 5 bases; nucleotides not matched to a gene: 6. The CDR3 spells CASSFAPGQGTEAFF. CDR3 nucleotide sequence: TGTGCCAGCAGCTTTGCACCGGGACAGGGGACTGAAGCTTTCTTT.

In this sample, this clonotype turned up a few times. The rearrangement uses TRBV12-3 or TRBV12-4 and TRBJ1-2, with 8 bases aligning to TRBD1. This CDR3 has 12 amino acids. J gave up 9 bases and V 1 base, and 1 base lay outside the gene matches. CDR3 amino acids: CASSLGTGRYTF. The CDR3 nucleotides are TGTGCCAGCAGTTTAGGGACAGGGCGCTACACCTTC.

The chain couples TRBV29-1 to TRBJ2-3; D tentatively reads TRBD1 or TRBD2 (5 bases each). V shed 7 bases and J shed 2 bases, with 16 bases lying between them. Germline CDR1 reads SQVTM; CDR2 reads ANQGSEA. This CDR3 is 14 amino acids long. CDR3 nucleotides: TGCAGCGGGAATAGGGACGTAAACACAGATACGCAGTATTTT. It codes for CSGNRDVNTDTQYF.

This chain joins TRBV5-1 and TRBJ2-3, with D unclear. There are 13 residues in the CDR3. Trimming left V 5 bases short and J 1 base short, with 8 bases between. Germline V lookup: CDR1 SGHRS, CDR2 YFSETQ. The CDR3 DNA is TGCGCCAGCAGGGACCTGGGCACAGATACGCAGTATTTT. This translates into CASRDLGTDTQYF.

This rearrangement joins TRBV4-3 to TRBJ2-6; 8 bases are a match to TRBD2. Germline V gene sequence: CDR1 LGHNA, CDR2 YSLEER. V shed 1 base and J 1 base; nucleotides not matched to a gene: 6. CDR3 length: 18 amino acids. The CDR3 protein is CASSQVALAGSGANVLTF. DNA for the CDR3: TGCGCCAGCAGCCAAGTGGCGCTAGCGGGTTCTGGGGCCAACGTCCTGACTTTC.

V and J are TRBV5-1 and TRBJ2-1; 9 positions agree with TRBD2. Germline V gene lookup returns CDR1 SGHRS and CDR2 YFSETQ. The CDR3 length is 15 residues. J was trimmed by 2 bases and V by 4 bases; bases with no gene match: 4. Here the CDR3 reads CASSTVAGAYNEQFF. CDR3 sequence (DNA): TGCGCCAGCAGCACGGTAGCGGGGGCCTACAATGAGCAGTTCTTC.

The CDR3 DNA reads as TGCAGTGCTAGAGGACAGGGTGATCAGCCCCAGCATTTT. It encodes CSARGQGDQPQHF. The chain joins TRBV20-1 to TRBJ1-5; 7 bases align to TRBD1. CDR1 is DFQATT and CDR2 is SNEGSKA in the germline V gene (reference sequence). Germline trimming cut 1 base from V and 5 bases from J; bases unmatched to any gene: 2. This CDR3 is built from 13 residues.

J is TRBJ2-5 and V is TRBV7-2; D not resolved. The V gene's germline CDR1 is SGHTA and CDR2 FQGNSA. CDR3 size: 12 residues. Trimming shortened V by 5 bases and J by 11 bases, and 15 bases separated the two germline ends. In DNA form, the CDR3 reads TGTGCCAGCAGCCCTAGGTCTCAGGAGCAGTACTTC. Protein product: CASSPRSQEQYF. Together with reference TRBV7-2 and TRBJ2-5, the CDR3 gives the full variable domain: GAGVSQSPSNKVTEKGKDVELRCDPISGHTALYWYRQSLGQGLEFLIYFQGNSAPDKSGLPSDRFSAERTGGSVSTLTIQRTQQEDSAVYLCASSPRSQEQYFGPGTRLLVL.

V is TRBV7-2 and J is TRBJ1-5, with D unresolved. Trimming took off 4 bases at V and 0 bases at J, with 10 bases between the two ends. The CDR3 sequence is 15 residues long. In germline, CDR1 is SGHTA, CDR2 FQGNSA. The CDR3 protein is CASSYQAYSNQPQHF. The CDR3 DNA is TGTGCCAGCAGCTATCAAGCGTATAGCAATCAGCCCCAGCATTTT.

The chain combines TRBV9 with TRBJ2-5, with D tentatively TRBD2 (5 bases). Trimming cost V 3 bases and J 5 bases, with 17 bases left between them. CDR3 length: 15 amino acids. In germline, CDR1 is SGDLS, CDR2 YYNGEE. The CDR3 loop reads CASSATGYGSETQYF. In nucleotides, the CDR3 is TGTGCCAGCAGCGCGACGGGTTATGGGAGTGAGACCCAGTACTTC.

This clonotype was picked up a small number of times. DNA for the CDR3: TGCGCCAGCAGCCAGGAGACCAGTGCGGGAGAGACCCAGTACTTC. It translates to CASSQETSAGETQYF. V and J are TRBV5-1 and TRBJ2-5, with a tentative D call TRBD2 (5 bases). The CDR3 has 15 residues. V gave up 4 bases and J gave up 4 bases, with 17 bases separating them. The germline gives CDR1 SGHRS, CDR2 YFSETQ.

This clonotype appeared a few times. V gene TRBV11-3 combines with J gene TRBJ2-1; 8 bases agree with TRBD2. After removal of 3 bases from V and 1 base from J, the junction contained 8 bases not matched to a gene. This CDR3 contains 17 residues. Germline loops: CDR1 SGHNT, CDR2 YENEEA. The CDR3: CASSLVGGGLSYNEQFF. The CDR3 bases are TGTGCCAGCAGCTTGGTTGGCGGGGGGCTATCCTACAATGAGCAGTTCTTC.

This clonotype came up a few times. The chain couples TRBV5-8 to TRBJ2-5, with 8 bases aligning to TRBD2. With V trimmed by 2 bases and J by 7 bases, 13 bases remained unmatched. The CDR3 runs 16 residues. Looked up from germline, CDR1 is SGHTS and CDR2 is YDEGEE. The CDR3 protein is CASSFSGGGSVWTQYF. The CDR3 region has the DNA TGTGCCAGCAGCTTTTCCGGCGGGGGGAGTGTGTGGACCCAGTACTTC.

The sample holds a few counts of this clonotype. The chain uses TRBV20-1 and TRBJ2-3, with 10 bases that match TRBD2. CDR1 is DFQATT and CDR2 is SNEGSKA in the germline V gene (reference sequence). V was pared by 8 bases and J by 4 bases, with 9 bases of the junction left unmatched. The CDR3 runs to 14 residues. The CDR3 DNA reads as TGCAGTCCGAGCGGGGGGGCGTACCCAGATACGCAGTATTTT. Its protein is CSPSGGAYPDTQYF.

This clonotype was seen only a few times. This chain links TRBV20-1 with TRBJ2-3; 8 nucleotides match TRBD2. With V trimmed by 3 bases and J by 2 bases, 10 bases remained unmatched. The CDR3 is 16 residues long. Per germline, CDR1 DFQATT and CDR2 SNEGSKA (reference sequence). The CDR3, as DNA: TGCAGTGCTAGTGGCGCTCGTAGCGGGGACACAGATACGCAGTATTTT. Protein: CSASGARSGDTDTQYF.

The chain combines TRBV4-2 with TRBJ2-6; D is unclear. CDR3 length equals 15 residues. Germline CDR1 is LGHNA and CDR2 is YNFKEQ. Deletions cut 0 bases from V and 3 bases from J, with 6 bases between. CDR3 DNA sequence: TGTGCCAGCAGCCAAGACGTAAGTGGGGCCAACGTCCTGACTTTC. Translating gives CASSQDVSGANVLTF.

A few counts support this clonotype. A junction end diverges from the germline sequence, so it may reflect a read error. The genes are TRBV2 and TRBJ2-2; no reliable D call. Germline CDR1 is SNHLY and CDR2 is FYNNEI. CDR3 length equals 14 residues. The chain's CDR3 is CAISEAGYTGELFF. The CDR3 DNA sequence: TGTGCCATCAGTGAGGCAGGTTACACCGGGGAGCTGTTTTTT.